The 27 T cell receptor beta chains in this list originate from one sample, sequenced in a study of molecular identifiers for immune sequencing clone quantification (dated by TCRdb to 2017 to 2018). The library was generated by PCR. Sequencing relied on a NextSeq 500. TCRdb passed the public sequencing reads through fastp at Q25 and MiXCR, retaining productive beta sequences. Rows with one shared CDR3 protein collapse into an entry with the most common genes and DNA. In this sample the table shows more than 450,000 distinct CDR3 sequences, roughly 24% of which occur a single time. The biggest ten clones account for roughly 0.79% of the sample. Sequenced: naive CD8+ T cells from blood, with Jurkat cell RNA spiked in. In the paper's terms, the cell subset or site label means: FACS-sorted CD8+CD4-CCR7+CD45RA+ naive T cells. The receptors come from a human donor in good health. Some libraries in this study had Jurkat cell RNA spiked in.

This clonotype occurred a few times. This sequence joins TRBV11-2 and TRBJ2-5; a weak D match, TRBD2 (6 bases). V dropped 5 bases and J dropped 2 bases, with 15 bases sitting between them. CDR3 length equals 15 residues. CDR1 and CDR2 (germline): SGHAT, FQNNGV. The CDR3 DNA is TGTGCCAGCAGCCCAGTCGGGAGAGGACAAGAGACCCAGTACTTC. Protein: CASSPVGRGQETQYF.

Points on this clonotype: Given a much more abundant clone one base away, this may be a read error. The gene calls are TRBV7-8 and TRBJ2-3; a weak D match, TRBD1 (7 bases). The germline CDR1 and CDR2 sequences are SGHVS and FQNEAQ. The CDR3 runs to 19 residues. DNA of the CDR3: TGTGCCAGCAGCTTAGCCAGGGGGGCAGGCAGCCCTAGCACAGATACGCCGTATTTT. The encoded protein is CASSLARGAGSPSTDTPYF.

This clonotype was found a few times. The V and J genes are TRBV6-5 and TRBJ2-3; 11 bases map to TRBD2. Losses at the gene ends were 5 bases for V and 4 bases for J; bases not matched to a gene: 5. Per germline, CDR1 MNHEY and CDR2 SVGAGI. This CDR3 region has 15 residues. This CDR3 reads CASSIAGGGADTQYF. CDR3 DNA sequence: TGTGCCAGCAGTATAGCGGGAGGGGGGGCAGATACGCAGTATTTT.

At least ten counts were recorded for this clonotype. The chain uses TRBV7-7 and TRBJ2-7, with D perhaps TRBD1 or TRBD2 (6 bases each). This CDR3 region has 13 residues. Trimming removed 5 bases at V and 3 bases at J, with 11 bases between. Germline V gene sequence: CDR1 SSHAT, CDR2 FNYEAQ (reference sequence). CDR3 nucleotides: TGTGCCAGCAGCGCGGGACACCACTACGAGCAGTACTTC. This gives the protein CASSAGHHYEQYF.

For this clonotype: One junction end disagrees with the germline gene, perhaps due to a read error. The CDR3 spells CACSEEGASRPSQETQYF. CDR3 DNA sequence: TGTGCCTGCAGTGAAGAGGGAGCTAGTCGGCCATCCCAAGAGACCCAGTACTTC. The chain joins TRBV2 to TRBJ2-5; D is perhaps TRBD2 (5 bases). The CDR3 extends over 18 amino acids. CDR1 and CDR2 from the germline V gene are SNHLY and FYNNEI.

The V gene is TRBV6-5, the J gene TRBJ2-3; D may be TRBD1 (6 bases). Trimming stripped 5 bases from V and 2 bases from J, with 11 bases between. The CDR3 covers 14 residues. Germline assignment: CDR1 MNHEY and CDR2 SVGAGI. The CDR3 reads CASSGQTNTDTQYF. CDR3 DNA: TGTGCCAGCAGTGGACAGACAAACACAGATACGCAGTATTTT.

This clonotype came up many times. The J gene is TRBJ2-5, the V gene TRBV29-1; TRBD2 agrees at 7 bases. The V gene end was trimmed by 0 bases and the J gene end by 0 bases; junction bases not matched to a gene: 7. Germline values: CDR1 SQVTM, CDR2 ANQGSEA. This CDR3 spans 16 amino acids. CDR3 sequence: CSVEDPKGRDQETQYF. CDR3 nucleotides: TGCAGCGTTGAAGATCCGAAAGGGAGGGACCAAGAGACCCAGTACTTC.

The chain combines TRBV6-2 or TRBV6-3 with TRBJ2-7, with 7 bases aligning to TRBD2. The CDR3 extends over 14 amino acids. V lost 6 bases to trimming and J lost 5 bases; unmatched junction nucleotides: 10. Germline V gene sequence: CDR1 MNHEY, CDR2 SVGEGT. CDR3 DNA: TGTGCCAGCAGAGCCCGGGGGGTTTACGACGAGCAGTACTTC. Protein product: CASRARGVYDEQYF.

This clonotype was seen repeatedly, ten times or more. V is TRBV2 and J is TRBJ2-1; unclear D gene. V lost 1 base, J lost 8 bases, and 21 bases lay in between. Germline CDR1 reads SNHLY; CDR2 reads FYNNEI. The CDR3 has 17 amino acids. The CDR3 region is CASSEVVGVPSVDEQFF. The CDR3 nucleotides are TGTGCCAGCAGTGAAGTCGTTGGGGTCCCATCTGTCGATGAGCAGTTCTTC.

This clonotype occurred many times. This chain joins TRBV5-1 and TRBJ2-7; 9 positions agree with TRBD1. The ends lost 2 bases at V and 3 bases at J; junction bases unmatched: 6. Germline loops: CDR1 SGHRS, CDR2 YFSETQ. CDR3 length: 15 amino acids. CDR3 sequence reads: CASSLKDRGIYEQYF. The CDR3 coding sequence is TGCGCCAGCAGCTTAAAGGACAGGGGAATCTACGAGCAGTACTTC.

In regard to this clonotype: The junction differs from germline at one of its ends, possibly a read error. This chain uses TRBV30 with TRBJ2-3; TRBD2 is a possible D gene (5 bases). Germline V gives CDR1 GTSNPN, CDR2 SVGIG (reference sequence). The CDR3 spans 14 residues. This chain's CDR3 is CAWSWVDSTNTQYF. In nucleotides, the CDR3 is TGTGCCTGGAGTTGGGTGGACTCCACAAATACGCAGTATTTT.

There are a few counts of this clonotype. The chain links TRBV5-1 to TRBJ2-3; perhaps TRBD1 as D (5 bases). The CDR3 is 17 residues long. The V and J ends lost 3 bases and 2 bases respectively, with 19 bases between them. Germline values: CDR1 SGHRS, CDR2 YFSETQ. The CDR3 sequence is CASSYQPPQEYTDTQYF. In DNA, the CDR3 is TGCGCCAGCAGCTACCAACCTCCACAGGAGTACACAGATACGCAGTATTTT.

This clonotype was found many times. The chain has TRBV6-5 and TRBJ1-1; D not certain. Germline CDR1 is MNHEY and CDR2 is SVGAGI. The CDR3 length is 13 residues. Trimming pared 2 bases from V and 3 bases from J, leaving 7 bases between. CDR3 residues: CASSYGIDTEAFF. The DNA for the CDR3 is TGTGCCAGCAGTTACGGAATAGACACTGAAGCTTTCTTT.

In the case of this clonotype: Since a much larger clone is just one base distant, this may be a read error. This chain links TRBV24-1 with TRBJ2-1; D is perhaps TRBD1 or TRBD2 (5 bases each). The CDR3 has 12 residues. Germline assignment: CDR1 KGHDR and CDR2 SFDVKD. The CDR3 reads CAPSGGYNEQFF. The CDR3 DNA reads as TGTGCCCCCAGTGGGGGCTACAATGAGCAGTTCTTC.

This clonotype was counted between two and nine times. The chain has TRBV7-9 and TRBJ2-7; D uncertain. From germline, CDR1 is SEHNR and CDR2 FQNEAQ (reference sequence). V lost 3 bases and J lost 6, with 9 bases in between. The CDR3 is made up of 12 amino acids. CDR3 region: CASSLVGFEQYF. CDR3 DNA: TGTGCCAGCAGCTTGGTTGGGTTCGAGCAGTACTTC. The full variable domain, in which reference TRBV7-9 and TRBJ2-7 provide the parts outside the CDR3, is DTGVSQNPRHKITKRGQNVTFRCDPISEHNRLYWYRQTLGQGPEFLTYFQNEAQLEKSRLLSDRFSAERPKGSFSTLEIQRTEQGDSAMYLCASSLVGFEQYFGPGTRLTVT.

The chain is built from TRBV6-2 or TRBV6-3 and TRBJ2-2; TRBD1 aligns across 7 bases. The V gene's germline CDR1 is MNHEY and CDR2 SVGEGT. This CDR3 has 14 residues. V shed 9 bases, J shed 0 bases, and the junction held 4 bases outside the gene matches. The CDR3 sequence: CASNDRANTGELFF. CDR3 DNA sequence: TGTGCCAGTAATGACAGGGCGAACACCGGGGAGCTGTTTTTT.

This clonotype was seen many times. The rearrangement joins TRBV6-5 to TRBJ2-5, with D unclear. This CDR3 has 12 residues. V was clipped by 5 bases and J by 2 bases, with 6 bases between them. Looked up from germline, CDR1 is MNHEY and CDR2 is SVGAGI. CDR3 loop: CASSGQQETQYF. Here the CDR3 DNA reads TGTGCCAGCAGTGGTCAACAAGAGACCCAGTACTTC.

Points on this clonotype: One end of the junction is discordant with germline, which a read error may explain. The chain uses TRBV7-6 and TRBJ2-2, with a tentative D call TRBD2 (6 bases). The CDR3 has 16 residues. The germline CDR1 and CDR2 sequences are SGHVS and FNYEAQ. CDR3 nucleotides: TGTGCCAGCAGCCCGACCGGGAGTGTCAACACCGGGGAGCTGATTTTT. Its translation: CASSPTGSVNTGELIF.

This clonotype has a handful of counts. The rearrangement uses TRBV29-1 and TRBJ1-2; D gene uncertain. The CDR3 consists of 14 residues. V was trimmed by 4 bases and J by 5 bases, leaving 17 bases between them. CDR1 and CDR2 from the germline V gene are SQVTM and ANQGSEA. CDR3 nucleotide sequence: TGCAGCGTTGCGGCGGCTACCGGCCCTTATGGCTACACCTTC. This translates into CSVAAATGPYGYTF. Full variable domain (remainder filled in from reference TRBV29-1 and TRBJ1-2): SAVISQKPSRDICQRGTSLTIQCQVDSQVTMMFWYRQQPGQSLTLIATANQGSEATYESGFVIDKFPISRPNLTFSTLTVSNMSPEDSSIYLCSVAAATGPYGYTFGSGTRLTVV.

This chain links TRBV7-9 with TRBJ2-5, with D perhaps TRBD2 (6 bases). The V end lost 5 bases, the J end lost 3 bases, and 10 bases lay between the germline ends. Germline V gene data show CDR1 as SEHNR and CDR2 as FQNEAQ (reference sequence). This CDR3 is 13 amino acids long. CDR3 sequence reads: CASSPKREETQYF. For the CDR3, the DNA is TGTGCCAGCAGCCCAAAGCGGGAAGAGACCCAGTACTTC.

V is TRBV28 and J is TRBJ2-5; 7 bases agree with TRBD1. The CDR3 length is 15 residues. J gave up 4 bases and V 2 bases, and 7 bases lay outside the gene matches. Germline V gives CDR1 MDHEN, CDR2 SYDVKM. CDR3 sequence: CASSLGDRALETQYF. In nucleotides, the CDR3 is TGTGCCAGCAGTTTAGGTGACAGGGCTCTAGAGACCCAGTACTTC.

This clonotype was counted once. The V gene is TRBV27, the J gene TRBJ2-7, with TRBD1 matching 7 bases. Looked up from germline, CDR1 is MNHEY and CDR2 is SMNVEV (reference sequence). CDR3 length: 15 amino acids. J gave up 5 bases and V 5 bases, and 12 bases lay outside the gene matches. The CDR3 nucleotides read TGTGCCAGCAGTGAGACAGGGCGGAGGTTAGACGAGCAGTACTTC. It specifies CASSETGRRLDEQYF.

This clonotype came up a few times. V and J are TRBV19 and TRBJ2-1; 12 nucleotides agree with TRBD2. CDR3 length equals 13 residues. Unmatched junction bases numbered 6, after V lost 10 bases and J lost 8 bases. Germline lookup yields CDR1 LNHDA and CDR2 SQIVND (reference sequence). This CDR3 reads CATRLAGADEQFF. The CDR3 coding sequence is TGTGCCACCCGACTAGCGGGGGCGGATGAGCAGTTCTTC.

This clonotype occurred a few times. The V gene is TRBV27, the J gene TRBJ2-7; the D gene is possibly TRBD1 (6 bases). CDR1 is MNHEY and CDR2 is SMNVEV in the germline V gene (reference sequence). The CDR3 is 15 residues long. Trimming cost V 0 bases and J 3 bases, with 12 bases left between them. This CDR3 is CASSLSVRGNYEQYF. CDR3 nucleotide sequence: TGTGCCAGCAGTTTATCGGTCAGGGGTAACTACGAGCAGTACTTC.

The table lists this clonotype with many counts. This rearrangement joins TRBV2 to TRBJ2-3; 8 nucleotides agree with TRBD1. Losses at the gene ends were 5 bases for V and 4 bases for J; bases not matched to a gene: 5. In germline, CDR1 is SNHLY, CDR2 FYNNEI. The CDR3 loop spans 14 amino acids. The CDR3 reads CASSWDRTSDTQYF. In DNA form, the CDR3 reads TGTGCCAGCAGTTGGGACAGGACGTCAGATACGCAGTATTTT.

Only a few counts were recorded for this clonotype. In nucleotides, the CDR3 is TGTGCCAGCAGCTTATCTCTTCATCCCGGGGAGCAGTACTTC. It yields the protein CASSLSLHPGEQYF. The chain is built from TRBV7-9 and TRBJ2-7; D is unclear. CDR1 and CDR2 from the germline V gene are SEHNR and FQNEAQ (reference sequence). This CDR3 contains 14 residues. The V gene lost 2 bases and the J gene lost 7 bases, with 15 bases spanning the gap.

This clonotype has more than one count but fewer than ten. The gene calls are TRBV7-9 and TRBJ2-2; D call uncertain. The germline V and J ends were trimmed by 5 bases and 7 bases, with 8 bases remaining between them. The CDR3 is 12 amino acids. Germline lookup yields CDR1 SEHNR and CDR2 FQNEAQ (reference sequence). CDR3 sequence: CASSHGVGELFF. The CDR3 region has the DNA TGTGCCAGCAGCCATGGTGTCGGGGAGCTGTTTTTT.